The entry below gives a single TCR beta chain sequence along with its context. Trimming pared 3 bases from V and 8 bases from J, leaving 11 bases between. CDR1 is SGHNT, CDR2 YENEEA, per germline. The CDR3 has 13 residues. Clones were sequenced by immunoSEQ multiplex PCR, and TCRdb holds only the in-frame ones, with some missing. Of about 160,000 clones listed, approximately 77% were seen once; the top ten hold 2% to 2.5%. The data stem from a study of cytotoxic CD8 clonotypes in ibrutinib-treated CLL. Overall study: Response specimens were obtained following a median treatment duration of roughly 12 months, with a range of 6 to 36.

Source: PBMCs, taken after 12 months of ibrutinib treatment. The TCR was taken from a human donor with chronic lymphocytic leukemia. This chain uses TRBV11-3 with TRBJ2-4; D may be TRBD2 (5 bases). The CDR3 nucleotides are TGTGCCAGCAGCTTGGAGGCTAAAGACATTCAGTACTTC. Encoded protein: CASSLEAKDIQYF.